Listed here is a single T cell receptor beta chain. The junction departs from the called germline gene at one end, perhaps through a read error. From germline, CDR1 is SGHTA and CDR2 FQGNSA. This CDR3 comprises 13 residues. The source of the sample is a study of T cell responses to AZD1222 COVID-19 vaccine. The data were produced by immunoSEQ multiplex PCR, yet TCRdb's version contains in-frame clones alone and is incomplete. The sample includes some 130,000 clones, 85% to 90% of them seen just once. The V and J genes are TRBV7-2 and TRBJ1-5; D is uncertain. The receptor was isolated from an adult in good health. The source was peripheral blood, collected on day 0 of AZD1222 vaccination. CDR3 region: CASSLKGNQPQRF. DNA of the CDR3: TGTGCCAGCAGCTTAAAAGGCAATCAGCCCCAGCGTTTT. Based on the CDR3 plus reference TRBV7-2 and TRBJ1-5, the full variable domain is GAGVSQSPSNKVTEKGKDVELRCDPISGHTALYWYRQSLGQGLEFLIYFQGNSAPDKSGLPSDRFSAERTGGSVSTLTIQRTQQEDSAVYLCASSLKGNQPQRFGDGTRLSIL.